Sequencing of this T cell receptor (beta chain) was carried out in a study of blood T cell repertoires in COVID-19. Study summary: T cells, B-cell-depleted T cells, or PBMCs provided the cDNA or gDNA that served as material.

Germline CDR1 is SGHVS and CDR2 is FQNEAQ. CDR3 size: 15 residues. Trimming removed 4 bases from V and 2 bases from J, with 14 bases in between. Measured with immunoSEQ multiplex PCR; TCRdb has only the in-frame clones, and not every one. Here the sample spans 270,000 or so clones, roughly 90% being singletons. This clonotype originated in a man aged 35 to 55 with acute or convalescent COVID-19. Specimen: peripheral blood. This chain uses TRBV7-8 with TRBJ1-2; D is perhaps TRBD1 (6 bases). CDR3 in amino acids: CASSSLTDSNYGYTF. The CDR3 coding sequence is TGTGCCAGCAGCTCTCTAACGGACAGCAACTATGGCTACACCTTC. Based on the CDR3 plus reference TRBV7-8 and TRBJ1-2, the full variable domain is GAGVSQSPRYKVAKRGQDVALRCDPISGHVSLFWYQQALGQGPEFLTYFQNEAQLDKSGLPSDRFFAERPEGSVSTLKIQRTQQEDSAVYLCASSSLTDSNYGYTFGSGTRLTVV.